What follows describes a single T cell receptor beta chain. This clonotype showed up just a few times. It lacks a known antigen. Nothing much larger sits one base from this clone, and base qualities are not available. From cysteine to phenylalanine, the CDR3 is 15 amino acids long. The DNA shown is the 45-base CDR3, in frame from base 1. V and J are truncated by 6 bases and 9 bases respectively, leaving an intervening sequence of 18 bases. Per the germline V gene, ENHRY is the CDR1 and SYGVKD is the CDR2. A patient counted as having stable Graves' hyperthyroidism if no progression to ophthalmopathy occurred over 18 months of follow-up. Hyperthyroidism patients were aged 18 to 65 years and newly diagnosed, with disease duration of less than 2 months. Exclusion was applied to patients with uncontrolled infections, other autoimmune diseases, pregnancy or lactation. Diagnoses relied on clinical symptoms, serum thyroxine and TRAb, thyroid ultrasound and orbital computed tomography. PBMCs were separated from over 9 ml of fresh peripheral blood using Ficoll-Paque density gradient centrifugation. Trizol reagent was used to extract total RNA, and RNA quality was then checked on an Agilent 2100 Bioanalyzer.

This record belongs to a study of T cells in Graves' hyperthyroidism and ophthalmopathy (dated by TCRdb to the late 2010s). Describing the broader study: Peripheral blood was collected at initial diagnosis, before any treatment. To identify TCR V-J signatures that set the groups apart, the researchers used a discovery cohort of 100 patients, made up of approximately 43 with Graves' ophthalmopathy and some 60 with stable Graves' hyperthyroidism. Prospective prediction of ophthalmopathy was tested in an independent validation cohort consisting of about 20 hyperthyroidism patients and about 17 patients who later progressed to ophthalmopathy. For training and testing, the 100 patients in the discovery cohort were randomly divided in a 7:3 ratio. In more than 5 Graves' hyperthyroidism patients, the study also compared T-cell repertoires from thyroid tissue with T-cell repertoires from blood. Following sampling, methimazole starting at 30 mg daily was given to hyperthyroidism patients, and high-dose intravenous methylprednisolone was given to ophthalmopathy patients. According to the paper, TCR Vbeta CDR3 sequencing was carried out on approximately 140 peripheral blood samples, which came from under 50 ophthalmopathy, roughly 75 hyperthyroidism and roughly 17 progressor patients.

The paper as a whole reports these results and caveats: Ophthalmopathy was separated from stable hyperthyroidism by a 13 V-J signature model, with around 90% sensitivity and 81% to 83% specificity obtained in cross-validation and 80%/75% obtained in testing. Sample size was not statistically predetermined, and blinding of investigators to group allocation was not performed. Blood samples also contained most of the expanded thyroid clonotypes (frequency above 0.001), which suggests that blood repertoires may reflect thyroid immune responses. In validation, progression to ophthalmopathy was predicted by the model with nearly 71% sensitivity and 72.22% specificity, a median of approximately 6.5 months before onset.

Amplification of TCR beta CDR3 regions was carried out from RNA transcripts. The first round of RT-PCR for the TCR CDR3 was performed with the HTBI primer set and the Qiagen OneStep RT-PCR kit. Libraries were constructed in a second round of multiplex PCR, after which size selection and purification were carried out. Sequencing of the libraries was done on an Illumina HiSeq2000 using paired-end 100 bp reads. In the source study's methods: SOAPnuke was used to process the raw data, with reads discarded if the reads contained adapters or uncalled bases, had a mean Phred below 15, or lacked an exact constant-primer or identifier match. COPE v1.2.5 was used to merge high-quality paired reads, and clonotypes were defined as unique nucleotide sequences. Clonotypes were aligned to IMGT TRBV, TRBD and TRBJ reference segments using MiTCR v1.1. Only V-J combinations with frequency above 0.0001, covering about 99% of repertoires, were analysed. A TCS score was defined as the ratio between F50 (clonal expansion) and ExV (chaos), using BLOSUM62-based TCRdist between CDR3 peptides within each V-J. Welch's t-statistics and random forest reduced 450 to 600 V-J features to 13, which were used in a naive Bayes classifier (R e1071). Starting from the raw public reads, TCRdb applied fastp trimming at Q25, assembled clones with MiXCR and retained in-frame beta chains. Identical CDR3 protein sequences are pooled into one entry, listed with their most common genes and DNA. For this entry, the V and J calls and clone size follow TCRdb and not the study's own pipeline. Counted in this sample were around 440,000 distinct CDR3 sequences; about a sixth of them appeared once. Clones ranked in the top ten supply 7.7% of the sample.

The chain links TRBV10-3 with TRBJ1-6, with the D gene uncertain. The sequenced material came from blood. The TCR comes from a woman between 18 and 29 years old with Graves' hyperthyroidism. The sequence in DNA is TGTGCCATCAGGACGCAAGACATAAGCTCTTCACCCCTCCACTTT. Its protein is CAIRTQDISSSPLHF.